What follows is one T cell receptor (beta chain) and its context. Its antigen is still unknown. Those who donated were healthy HIV-negative adults, with no recent acute infections or vaccinations reported. Tens of thousands of T cell genomes (approximately 0.2 ug DNA) went into each sorted-subset replicate. The protocol was immunoSEQ multiplex PCR, while the TCRdb copy is restricted to in-frame clones and leaves out a portion. In the table there are 1 million to 1.3 million clones, 78% of which are singletons. V shed 1 base and J 3 bases; nucleotides not matched to a gene: 9. The V gene's germline CDR1 is MDHEN and CDR2 SYDVKM. The CDR3 covers 17 residues. This specimen belongs to a study of shared clonotypes between healthy human individuals. Study conclusions and caveats: Sample collection involved blood only; tissue repertoires are likely different.

This chain uses TRBV28 with TRBJ1-5, with 7 bases fitting TRBD1. This sequence was found in a man aged 18 to 30 in good health. Some clones in this sample may be carry-over from other donors' samples. Sequencing was done on a sample of memory CD4+ T cells from PBMCs. Subset described: CD45RA-negative fraction. In DNA form, the CDR3 reads TGTGCCAGCAGTTTATCCCTTGGGACAGCTTACAATCAGCCCCAGCATTTT. The encoded protein is CASSLSLGTAYNQPQHF.